This TCR beta chain was documented in a study of response to subunit inactivated influenza vaccine. Study findings and constraints: The authors suggested that few new T cells are recruited per seasonal influenza vaccination.

This CDR3 contains 14 residues. V lost 6 bases and J lost 1, with 13 bases in between. In its sample, this clonotype was seen many times. Its cognate antigen is unknown. TCRdb used MiXCR to reprocess the RT-PCR reads, holding one entry per CDR3 protein. The table lists fewer than 600,000 distinct CDR3 sequences, about 7.2% of them singletons, with roughly 13% in the top ten. The source material was PBMCs from blood, sampled around 25 months after vaccination. The clonotype originates from a man in his fifties or sixties who received an inactivated influenza vaccine. The chain combines TRBV12-3 or TRBV12-4 with TRBJ2-7; D is unresolved. The CDR3 loop reads CASRVLGKSYEQYF. The CDR3 bases are TGTGCCAGCAGGGTGTTAGGGAAATCCTACGAGCAGTACTTC.